This is a list of T cell receptor beta chains from one sample in a study of T cells after yellow fever vaccination. TCRdb ran MiXCR on the 5' RACE reads and lists one entry per CDR3 protein. The sample gives 60,000 or so distinct CDR3 sequences, approximately 7.7% of which show up once; around two fifths is in the top ten. The specimen was CD8+ T cells sorted from PBMCs, collected on the day of the first yellow fever vaccination. The source of these receptors is a young man who received the YFV17D yellow fever vaccine. Each CDR3 is given with its conserved first and last residue. The D gene is left open where the match is weak. Size tells how often a clone was seen (once, few, many) or the class of an expanded clone, and some rows leave it out.

CDR3 DNA,CDR3 protein,V gene,J gene,D gene,clone size
TGTGCCAGCAGTTTAGGACAGGGTTTTTACGAGCAGTACTTC,CASSLGQGFYEQYF,TRBV6-5,TRBJ2-7,TRBD1,NA
TGTGCCATCAGTGACTCGGGCACCTCTGGGGCCAACGTCCTGACTTTC,CAISDSGTSGANVLTF,TRBV10-3,TRBJ2-6,NA,many
TGCGCCAGCAGCCAAGATCCGAGGGGCCCTGAAGCTTTCTTT,CASSQDPRGPEAFF,TRBV4-1,TRBJ1-1,NA,few
TGTGCCAGCAGCGCCCGAGCGGGGGGGAAGACAGATACGCAGTATTTT,CASSARAGGKTDTQYF,TRBV7-9,TRBJ2-3,TRBD2,few
TGTGCCAGCAGTCGGCCAGATACGCAGTATTTT,CASSRPDTQYF,TRBV6-2/TRBV6-3,TRBJ2-3,NA,medium-sized
TGTGCCAGCAGTTTGGCCTCGCGGGGGCCCCACGAGCAGTACTTC,CASSLASRGPHEQYF,TRBV12-3/TRBV12-4,TRBJ2-7,NA,NA
TGCGCCAGCAGCTTGGGACAGGGGCGATCAACCTACGAGCAGTACTTC,CASSLGQGRSTYEQYF,TRBV5-1,TRBJ2-7,TRBD1,few
TGCAGCGTGGAAACAGGGGGTCGAAACAATGAGCAGTTCTTC,CSVETGGRNNEQFF,TRBV29-1,TRBJ2-1,TRBD1,NA
TGTGCCATCAGTATCCGGGACAGCCAAGAGACCCAGTACTTC,CAISIRDSQETQYF,TRBV10-3,TRBJ2-5,TRBD1,many
TGCAGTGCTAGGGGGGCGGGGGCCAACGCGAATGAGCAGTTCTTC,CSARGAGANANEQFF,TRBV20-1,TRBJ2-1,NA,many
TGCGCCAGCCGGAATTTAGTAGGCAGCTCCTACAATGAGCAGTTCTTC,CASRNLVGSSYNEQFF,TRBV5-1,TRBJ2-1,NA,NA
TGTGCCAGCAGCTCACTCGGGGTTGAGCAGTTCTTC,CASSSLGVEQFF,TRBV11-2,TRBJ2-1,NA,few
TGCAGCGTGACCGGGACAGGGGTTTTCCCTGGCTACACCTTC,CSVTGTGVFPGYTF,TRBV29-1,TRBJ1-2,TRBD1,few
TGTGCCAGCAGTTACTCTTTTGAGGGGAGCACAGATACGCAGTATTTT,CASSYSFEGSTDTQYF,TRBV6-5,TRBJ2-3,NA,many
TGTGCCAGCAGTTCACTGAAAGCTCTAGGACCTTACGAGCAGTACTTC,CASSSLKALGPYEQYF,TRBV27,TRBJ2-7,NA,NA
TGTGCCAGCAGCTCAACCGGGACAGGGTTACGTGAGCAGTACTTC,CASSSTGTGLREQYF,TRBV7-2,TRBJ2-7,TRBD1,few
TGTGCCAGCAGTTACGAGGGGACTCATGGCTACACCTTC,CASSYEGTHGYTF,TRBV6-5,TRBJ1-2,NA,NA
TGCAGTGCTAGGACGGGGGGCGGCACAGATACGCAGTATTTT,CSARTGGGTDTQYF,TRBV20-1,TRBJ2-3,NA,many
TGTGCCAGCAGTTACGCGTGGTCGAACACCGGGGAGCTGTTTTTT,CASSYAWSNTGELFF,TRBV6-5,TRBJ2-2,NA,few
TGCAGCGTTGAAGGACAGGGGGCCTACAATGAGCAGTTCTTC,CSVEGQGAYNEQFF,TRBV29-1,TRBJ2-1,TRBD1,many
TGTGCCAGCAGTTACCGTCGTGGAATTGAGCAGTTCTTC,CASSYRRGIEQFF,TRBV6-5,TRBJ2-1,NA,NA
TGTGCCAGCAGCCCGGTCGCCCCCGTTGAGACCCAGTACTTC,CASSPVAPVETQYF,TRBV5-5,TRBJ2-5,NA,NA
TGTGCCAGCAGCTTAGTTGAGGGACAGGGATCGGATGAGCAGTTCTTC,CASSLVEGQGSDEQFF,TRBV7-9,TRBJ2-1,TRBD1,many
TGTGCCAGCAGCCTAAGTAGCGGGGGGCCACCCATTCAGTACTTC,CASSLSSGGPPIQYF,TRBV7-2,TRBJ2-4,TRBD2,NA
TGTGCCAGCAGCTTATACAGCGCGGGGATCCAAGAGACCCAGTACTTC,CASSLYSAGIQETQYF,TRBV7-9,TRBJ2-5,NA,NA
TGTGCCAGCAGCCAGTACGGGACTACTTACGAGCAGTACTTC,CASSQYGTTYEQYF,TRBV4-2,TRBJ2-7,TRBD2,few
TGCAGCGTTGAAGAGGGGGGGGCCGGGACAGATACGCAGTATTTT,CSVEEGGAGTDTQYF,TRBV29-1,TRBJ2-3,NA,few
TGCGCCAGCAGCGACCGGACAGGGGATGGAGTAGCCAAAAACATTCAGTACTTC,CASSDRTGDGVAKNIQYF,TRBV4-1,TRBJ2-4,TRBD1,many
TGTGCCAGCAGCCCTCCGAGGGGGGCCGACTACAATGAGCAGTTCTTC,CASSPPRGADYNEQFF,TRBV7-9,TRBJ2-1,NA,NA
TGTGCCAGCAGTTTCCCCGGCGGGACAGGGGGTGGCGCAGATACGCAGTATTTT,CASSFPGGTGGGADTQYF,TRBV12-3/TRBV12-4,TRBJ2-3,TRBD1,NA
TGTGCCAGCAGTTTCAGCGGGGACAATGAGCAGTTCTTC,CASSFSGDNEQFF,TRBV27,TRBJ2-1,TRBD2,many
TGCAGCGTTGTGGGGACTAGCCTCTACGAGCAGTACTTC,CSVVGTSLYEQYF,TRBV29-1,TRBJ2-7,TRBD2,many
TGCAGCGTTGAGAGGGGTTGGGAGCAGTACTTC,CSVERGWEQYF,TRBV29-1,TRBJ2-7,NA,few
TGTACCCTCAGTTCCCCCGGGACAGGGAGGGATGGCTACACCTTC,CTLSSPGTGRDGYTF,TRBV12-3/TRBV12-4,TRBJ1-2,TRBD1,NA
TGCAGTGCGAAGCCGGGAGGGGGCACAGATACGCAGTATTTT,CSAKPGGGTDTQYF,TRBV20-1,TRBJ2-3,TRBD2,many
TGTGCCAGCAGCGCCGGGGACTGGGGTACGCAGTATTTT,CASSAGDWGTQYF,TRBV9,TRBJ2-3,NA,many
TGCAGCGTTGAAACGGGTCCCGGGGAGCTGTTTTTT,CSVETGPGELFF,TRBV29-1,TRBJ2-2,NA,few
TGTGCCAGCAGCTTAGGGACAGCCTCTGGAAACACCATATATTTT,CASSLGTASGNTIYF,TRBV7-9,TRBJ1-3,NA,few
TGTGCCAGCAGGTTGGGAACATCAATACAGCCCCAGCATTTT,CASRLGTSIQPQHF,TRBV12-3/TRBV12-4,TRBJ1-5,NA,NA
TGTGCCAGCAGCCAAGTGGTTGGGACAGGGGGTTATAACACTGAAGCTTTCTTT,CASSQVVGTGGYNTEAFF,TRBV14,TRBJ1-1,TRBD1,many
TGTGCCAGCACCACGGGGTTAGGAGGAGGCTATGGCTACACCTTC,CASTTGLGGGYGYTF,TRBV6-1,TRBJ1-2,NA,many
TGTGCCAGCAGCTCCCGATCTGGGGCAAACTCCTACAATGAGCAGTTCTTC,CASSSRSGANSYNEQFF,TRBV7-6,TRBJ2-1,NA,few